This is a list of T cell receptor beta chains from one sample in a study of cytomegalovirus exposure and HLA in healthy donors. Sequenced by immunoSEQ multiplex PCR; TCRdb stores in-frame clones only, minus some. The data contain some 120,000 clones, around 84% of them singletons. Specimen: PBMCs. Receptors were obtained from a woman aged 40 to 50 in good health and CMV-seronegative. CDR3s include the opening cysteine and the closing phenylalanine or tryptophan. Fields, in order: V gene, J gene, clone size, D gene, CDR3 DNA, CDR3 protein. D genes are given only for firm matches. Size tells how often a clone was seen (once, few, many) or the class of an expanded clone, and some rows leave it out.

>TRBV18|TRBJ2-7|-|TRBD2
TGTGCCAGCTCACCAGGGGGACTAGCGGACTCCTACGAGCAGTACTTC
CASSPGGLADSYEQYF
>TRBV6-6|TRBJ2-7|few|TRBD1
TGTGCCAGCAGCGGGACAGCCTACGAGCAGTACTTC
CASSGTAYEQYF
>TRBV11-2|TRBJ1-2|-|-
TGTGCCAGCAGCTTAGAAGGGGCCGTTCTCTATGGCTACACCTTC
CASSLEGAVLYGYTF
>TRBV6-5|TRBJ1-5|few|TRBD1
TGTGCCAGCACCCCGGGACAGGGGAATCAGCCCCAGCATTTT
CASTPGQGNQPQHF
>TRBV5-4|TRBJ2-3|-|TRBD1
TGTGCCAGCAGCATTCAGGGGGCCGTACATACGCAGTATTTT
CASSIQGAVHTQYF
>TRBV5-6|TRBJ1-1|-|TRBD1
TGTGCCAGCAGCCCCGGGACAGGGCTGTTCTTAGCTTTCTTT
CASSPGTGLFLAFF
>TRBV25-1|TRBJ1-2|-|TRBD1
TGTGCCAGCAGTGTTGGACAGGGGATCTATGGCTACACCTTC
CASSVGQGIYGYTF
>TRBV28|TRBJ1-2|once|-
TGTGCCAGCAGTTTCGCAGGAATGGGGCTAGGCTATGGCTACACCTTC
CASSFAGMGLGYGYTF
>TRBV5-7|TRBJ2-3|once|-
TGTGCCAGCAGCTTGACTAGTCGTACGCAGTATTTT
CASSLTSRTQYF
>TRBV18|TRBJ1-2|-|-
TGTGCCAGCGGACAGCGCCATAACTATGGCTACACCTTC
CASGQRHNYGYTF
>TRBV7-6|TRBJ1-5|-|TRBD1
TGTGCCAGCAGCTCGGGACAGGGGAATCAGCCCCAGCATTTT
CASSSGQGNQPQHF
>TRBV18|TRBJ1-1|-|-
TGTGCCAGCTCACCACCCCCAGGGGCGGGTGAAGCTTTCTTT
CASSPPPGAGEAFF
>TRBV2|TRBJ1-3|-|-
TGTGCCAGCGAGGGGGTCAGCTCTGGAAACACCATATATTTT
CASEGVSSGNTIYF
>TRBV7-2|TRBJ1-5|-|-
TGTGCCAGCAGCTTAGAACAGGGTCGCAATCAGCCCCAGCATTTT
CASSLEQGRNQPQHF
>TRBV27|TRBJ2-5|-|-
TGTGCCAGCCGGGGGTACAAAGAGACCCAGTACTTC
CASRGYKETQYF
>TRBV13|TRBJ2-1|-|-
TGTGCCAGCAGCTTAGGACCCGGGACTTACAATGAGCAGTTCTTC
CASSLGPGTYNEQFF
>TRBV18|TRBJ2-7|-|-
TGTGCCAGCTCACCACCAGCATTGGACGAGCAGTACTTC
CASSPPALDEQYF
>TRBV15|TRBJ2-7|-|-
TGTGCCACCAGCAGAGATGGCGGCTACGAGCAGTACTTC
CATSRDGGYEQYF
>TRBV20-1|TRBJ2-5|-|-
TGCAGTGCTAGAGATCTCGGGACCCAGTACTTC
CSARDLGTQYF
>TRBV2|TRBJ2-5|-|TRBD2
TGTGCCAGCAGTGACGGGGGGGGCTACCCGACCCAGTACTTC
CASSDGGGYPTQYF
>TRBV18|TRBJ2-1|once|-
TGTGCCAGCTCACCAAGAGGCCACACTGAAGTCAATGAGCAGTTCTTC
CASSPRGHTEVNEQFF
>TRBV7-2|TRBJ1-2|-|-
TGTGCCAGCAGCCACGACGGGATAACTAACTATGGCTACACCTTC
CASSHDGITNYGYTF
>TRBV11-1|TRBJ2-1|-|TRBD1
TGTGCCAGCAGCTTATCCCTGGACAGGGAATACAATGAGCAGTTCTTC
CASSLSLDREYNEQFF
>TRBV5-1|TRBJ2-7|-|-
TGCGCCAGCAGCACCACCGGGACATCTGCCGAGCAGTACTTC
CASSTTGTSAEQYF
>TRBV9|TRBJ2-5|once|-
TGTGCCAGCAGCGTAGAAGGGGCCGAGACCCAGTACTTC
CASSVEGAETQYF
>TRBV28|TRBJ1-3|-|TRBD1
TGTGCCAGCAGCCTGACAGGGCAGCGGAACACCATATATTTT
CASSLTGQRNTIYF
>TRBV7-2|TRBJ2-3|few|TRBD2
TGTGCCAGCAGCTCAAGCCCTCGCGGGAGGGCCTTAGATACGCAGTATTTT
CASSSSPRGRALDTQYF
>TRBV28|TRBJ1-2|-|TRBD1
TGTGCCAGCAGTTTTCATCCGGGACAGCATGGCTACACCTTC
CASSFHPGQHGYTF
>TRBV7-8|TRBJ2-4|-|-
TGTGCCAGCAGCGCGGAACGAGTAGCCAAAAACATTCAGTACTTC
CASSAERVAKNIQYF